This T cell receptor (beta chain) is from a study of shared clonotypes between healthy human individuals. Assay used: immunoSEQ multiplex PCR; TCRdb lists only in-frame clones, some missing. The sample records about half a million clones, approximately 77% being singletons. V gave up 6 bases and J gave up 3 bases, with 9 bases separating them. CDR3 length: 13 residues. The germline CDR1 and CDR2 sequences are LNHDA and SQIVND (reference sequence). The rearrangement links TRBV19 to TRBJ1-5; unclear D gene. The sample taken for sequencing was PBMCs. The receptor comes from a woman aged 40 to 55 in good health. Some clones in this sample may be carry-over from other donors' samples. The CDR3 here is CASRAIPNQPQHF. The CDR3 DNA reads as TGTGCCAGTAGAGCGATTCCCAATCAGCCCCAGCATTTT.